Below, 20 T cell receptor beta chains from the same sample are listed, as sequenced in a study of blood T cell repertoires in COVID-19. Libraries were prepared by immunoSEQ multiplex PCR; TCRdb keeps only in-frame clonotypes and omits some of them. The table records roughly 200,000 clones, roughly 89% of them present only once. Sequencing input: PBMCs or T cells enriched from blood (not recorded which). These TCRs come from a young woman who had been exposed to COVID-19.

This clone was picked up many times. The chain carries TRBV25-1 and TRBJ1-2, with D possibly matching TRBD1 (5 bases). Trimming removed 4 bases from V and 3 bases from J, with 15 bases in between. The CDR3 is made up of 15 amino acids. CDR1 MGHDK and CDR2 SYGVNS come from the germline V gene. The CDR3 sequence: CASSVGGRAYYGYTF. CDR3 nucleotide sequence: TGTGCCAGCAGTGTTGGGGGGAGGGCCTACTATGGCTACACCTTC.

In regard to this clone: The sample contains more than one DNA sequence encoding this CDR3. The rearrangement joins TRBV4-1 to TRBJ1-1; D possibly corresponds to TRBD1 (6 bases). The CDR3 spans 15 residues. Germline values: CDR1 MGHRA, CDR2 YSYEKL. Trimming took off 3 bases at V and 0 bases at J, with 11 bases between the two ends. The CDR3 nucleotides read TGCGCCAGCAGCCACCAACAGGGATTGAACACTGAAGCTTTCTTT. Amino acid sequence: CASSHQQGLNTEAFF.

As DNA, the CDR3 is TGCGCCAGCGGGCGGGGGGGGAACACTGAAGCTTTCTTT. Encoded protein: CASGRGGNTEAFF. This chain joins TRBV4-1 and TRBJ1-1, with a weak D call TRBD1 (5 bases). The CDR3 is 13 residues long. Germline assignment: CDR1 MGHRA and CDR2 YSYEKL. V was pared by 8 bases and J by 1 base, with 11 bases between.

V is TRBV18 and J is TRBJ2-1, with D possibly being TRBD2 (5 bases). Germline V CDR1 and CDR2: KGHSH, LQKENI. Trimming removed 3 bases at V and 2 bases at J, with 5 bases between. The CDR3 consists of 13 residues. The CDR3 spells CASSPGTYNEQFF. CDR3 coding DNA: TGTGCCAGCTCACCCGGGACCTACAATGAGCAGTTCTTC.

The chain has TRBV9 and TRBJ2-3; 10 bases align to TRBD2. Germline CDR1 and CDR2: SGDLS and YYNGEE. This CDR3 spans 16 amino acids. The junction had 5 bases not matched to a gene; V was cut back by 2 bases and J by 2 bases. CDR3 nucleotides: TGTGCCAGCAGCGTCGGGCTAGCGGGGGTCACAGATACGCAGTATTTT. Encoded protein: CASSVGLAGVTDTQYF.

This clone was counted a few times. The genes are TRBV2 and TRBJ1-2; D remains unclear. This CDR3 has 14 amino acids. The germline V gene has CDR1 SNHLY and CDR2 FYNNEI. V was trimmed by 3 bases and J by 5 bases, leaving 13 bases between them. CDR3 protein: CASSETQTRYGYTF. The CDR3, as DNA: TGTGCCAGCAGTGAGACCCAGACACGGTATGGCTACACCTTC.

The CDR3 sequence is CSASVHKETQYF. The DNA of the CDR3 is TGCAGTGCTAGTGTACATAAAGAGACCCAGTACTTC. This chain joins TRBV20-1 and TRBJ2-5; unclear D gene. Germline CDR1 DFQATT, CDR2 SNEGSKA (reference sequence). Trimming pared 3 bases from V and 3 bases from J, leaving 8 bases between. The CDR3 spans 12 residues.

The V call is TRBV10-3, the J call TRBJ1-3; TRBD1 might be the D (5 bases). Germline CDR1 reads ENHRY; CDR2 reads SYGVKD. There are 16 residues in the CDR3. The V and J ends lost 0 bases and 1 base respectively, with 10 bases between them. The CDR3 DNA reads TGTGCCATCAGTGAGTCTAGGGGTTATTCTGGAAACACCATATATTTT. Its translation: CAISESRGYSGNTIYF.

The chain couples TRBV7-8 to TRBJ2-5, with TRBD1 identical over 9 bases. V was clipped by 5 bases and J by 5 bases; unmatched bases: 9. The CDR3 is 15 residues long. CDR1 is SGHVS, CDR2 FQNEAQ, per germline. The CDR3 coding sequence is TGTGCCAGCAGCCCCCGGACAGGGGCATTGGAGACCCAGTACTTC. It encodes CASSPRTGALETQYF.

The genes are TRBV7-8 and TRBJ2-5; D is undetermined. Trimming removed 5 bases from V and 1 base from J, with 8 bases in between. CDR3 length equals 13 residues. Germline loops: CDR1 SGHVS, CDR2 FQNEAQ. CDR3 protein: CASSRPIQETQYF. The CDR3 nucleotides are TGTGCCAGCAGCCGCCCAATCCAAGAGACCCAGTACTTC.

In regard to this clone: Other nucleotide sequences from this sample produce the same CDR3. The chain carries TRBV19 and TRBJ1-2, with 10 bases that match TRBD1. Germline V gene lookup returns CDR1 LNHDA and CDR2 SQIVND (reference sequence). This CDR3 region has 13 residues. With V trimmed by 5 bases and J by 6 bases, 3 bases remained unmatched. Here the CDR3 DNA reads TGTGCCAGTAGTGCAGGGACAGGGGATGGCTACACCTTC. Amino acids: CASSAGTGDGYTF.

V is TRBV5-6 and J is TRBJ2-1, with 13 bases aligning to TRBD2. Germline V gene data show CDR1 as SGHDT and CDR2 as YYEEEE. This CDR3 region has 15 residues. J lost 15 bases, V lost 3 bases, and 12 bases had no gene match. In nucleotides, the CDR3 is TGTGCCAGCAGCTCTCGGACTAGCGGGGGCCTCAATCTGTTCTTC. It codes for CASSSRTSGGLNLFF.

The V gene is TRBV9, the J gene TRBJ2-7, with 9 nucleotides matching TRBD2. J lost 6 bases, V lost 4 bases, and 8 bases had no gene match. CDR3 length: 14 amino acids. Germline values: CDR1 SGDLS, CDR2 YYNGEE. The CDR3 sequence is CASSTRGGKSEQYF. The CDR3 region has the DNA TGTGCCAGCAGCACGCGGGGGGGAAAGTCCGAGCAGTACTTC.

This chain joins TRBV5-4 and TRBJ2-7, with 8 positions matching TRBD2. With V trimmed by 0 bases and J by 4 bases, 12 bases remained unmatched. Germline loops: CDR1 SGHNT, CDR2 YYREEE (reference sequence). The CDR3 has 17 amino acids. DNA of the CDR3: TGTGCCAGCAGCTTGGCTCTAGCGGGTCCTTATAAATACGAGCAGTACTTC. This encodes CASSLALAGPYKYEQYF. Drawing the rest from reference TRBV5-4 and TRBJ2-7, the complete variable domain is ETGVTQSPTHLIKTRGQQVTLRCSSQSGHNTVSWYQQALGQGPQFIFQYYREEENGRGNFPPRFSGLQFPNYSSELNVNALELDDSALYLCASSLALAGPYKYEQYFGPGTRLTVT.

This rearrangement joins TRBV27 to TRBJ2-1; maybe TRBD2 (6 bases). The CDR3 contains 13 residues. From germline, CDR1 is MNHEY and CDR2 SMNVEV (reference sequence). V lost 2 bases and J 7 bases, leaving 9 bases between the germline ends. CDR3 in DNA: TGTGCCAGCAGTTTAGGTGGGGGGAATGAGCAGTTCTTC. Translation: CASSLGGGNEQFF.

This clone has only one observation. The gene calls are TRBV10-2 and TRBJ2-7, with 12 bases matching TRBD2. The CDR3 extends over 15 amino acids. Germline-derived CDR1 and CDR2 are WSHSY and SAAADI. V shed 4 bases and J 7 bases; nucleotides not matched to a gene: 8. CDR3 coding DNA: TGCGCCAGCAGTGTCACTAGCGGGGGGCCCTCGGAGCAGTACTTC. Translating gives CASSVTSGGPSEQYF.

The chain joins TRBV7-2 to TRBJ1-5, with D perhaps matching TRBD1 (6 bases). This CDR3 region has 17 residues. Germline assignment: CDR1 SGHTA and CDR2 FQGNSA. V was clipped by 3 bases and J by 3 bases, with 18 bases between them. CDR3 amino acids: CASSLSFQGIVNQPQHF. In DNA form, the CDR3 reads TGTGCCAGCAGCTTGAGTTTTCAGGGGATCGTCAATCAGCCCCAGCATTTT.

This chain connects TRBV6-5 to TRBJ2-7, with D possibly being TRBD2 (6 bases). The CDR3 runs to 13 residues. The V gene lost 7 bases and the J gene lost 5 bases, with 15 bases spanning the gap. Germline-derived CDR1 and CDR2 are MNHEY and SVGAGI. The chain's CDR3 is CASTEEGYHEQYF. CDR3 coding DNA: TGTGCCAGCACCGAGGAGGGTTACCACGAGCAGTACTTC.

The chain recombines TRBV30 with TRBJ2-3, with no clear D. V lost 0 bases and J lost 8, with 9 bases in between. This CDR3 contains 12 residues. CDR1 and CDR2 (germline): GTSNPN, SVGIG (reference sequence). CDR3 region: CAWSVEASTQYF. The CDR3 DNA is TGTGCCTGGAGTGTGGAAGCGAGTACGCAGTATTTT.

The chain is built from TRBV5-1 and TRBJ1-1; D ambiguous. The CDR3 length is 14 residues. Germline V gene data show CDR1 as SGHRS and CDR2 as YFSETQ. V dropped 0 bases and J dropped 8 bases, with 14 bases sitting between them. The DNA for the CDR3 is TGCGCCAGCAGCTTGGGTGCGAGAGGGAACGAAGCTTTCTTT. As protein: CASSLGARGNEAFF.